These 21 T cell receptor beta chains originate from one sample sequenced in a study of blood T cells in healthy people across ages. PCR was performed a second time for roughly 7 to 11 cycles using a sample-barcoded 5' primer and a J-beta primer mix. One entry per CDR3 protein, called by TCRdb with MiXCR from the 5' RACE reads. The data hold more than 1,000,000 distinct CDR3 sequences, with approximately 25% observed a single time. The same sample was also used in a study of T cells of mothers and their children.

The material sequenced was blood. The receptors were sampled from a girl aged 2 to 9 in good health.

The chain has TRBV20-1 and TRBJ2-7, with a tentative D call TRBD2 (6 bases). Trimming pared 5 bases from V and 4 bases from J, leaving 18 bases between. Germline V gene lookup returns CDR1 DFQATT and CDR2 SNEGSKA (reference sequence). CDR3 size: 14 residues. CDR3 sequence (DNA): TGCAGTGCTGGGGGAGGAGGGAGTTGGTACGAGCAGTACTTC. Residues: CSAGGGGSWYEQYF.

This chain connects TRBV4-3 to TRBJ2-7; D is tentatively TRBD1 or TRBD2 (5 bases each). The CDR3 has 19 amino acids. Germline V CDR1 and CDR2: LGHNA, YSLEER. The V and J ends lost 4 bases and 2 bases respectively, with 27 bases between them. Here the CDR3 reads CASSLNRRGPESPPYEQYF. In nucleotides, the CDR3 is TGCGCCAGCAGCCTAAATCGCCGGGGCCCCGAATCCCCTCCCTACGAGCAGTACTTC.

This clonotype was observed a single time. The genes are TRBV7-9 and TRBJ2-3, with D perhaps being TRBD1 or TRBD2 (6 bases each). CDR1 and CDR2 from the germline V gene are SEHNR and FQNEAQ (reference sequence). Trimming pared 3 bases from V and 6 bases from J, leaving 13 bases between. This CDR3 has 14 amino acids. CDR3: CASSFLGGPDTQYF. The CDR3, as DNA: TGTGCCAGCAGCTTTCTAGGGGGGCCGGATACGCAGTATTTT.

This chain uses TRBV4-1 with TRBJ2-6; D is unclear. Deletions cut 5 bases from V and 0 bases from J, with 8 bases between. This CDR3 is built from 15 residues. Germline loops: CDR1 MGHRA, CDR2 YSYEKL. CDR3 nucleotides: TGCGCCAGCAGCGAACAGATCTCTGGGGCCAACGTCCTGACTTTC. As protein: CASSEQISGANVLTF.

The CDR3 DNA reads TGTGCCATCGGCCCCGTGGTGTACAATCAGCCCCAGCATTTT. The encoded protein is CAIGPVVYNQPQHF. The V call is TRBV28, the J call TRBJ1-5; D uncertain. The CDR3 contains 14 residues. V lost 10 bases and J lost 3, with 16 bases in between. The germline CDR1 and CDR2 sequences are MDHEN and SYDVKM.

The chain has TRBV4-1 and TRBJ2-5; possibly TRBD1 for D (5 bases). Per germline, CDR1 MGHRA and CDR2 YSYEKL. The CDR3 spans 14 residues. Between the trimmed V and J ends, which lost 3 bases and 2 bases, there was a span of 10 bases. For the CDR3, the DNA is TGCGCCAGCAGCCAGCCAGACAGACAAGAGACCCAGTACTTC. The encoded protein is CASSQPDRQETQYF.

In nucleotides, the CDR3 is TGTGCCAGCAGCAGAACTAGCGTTAGCTCCTACGAGCAGTACTTC. It is translated as CASSRTSVSSYEQYF. The chain recombines TRBV7-2 with TRBJ2-7, with 7 positions matching TRBD2. Per the germline V gene, CDR1 is SGHTA and CDR2 is FQGNSA. The V gene end was trimmed by 5 bases and the J gene end by 0 bases; junction bases not matched to a gene: 7. This CDR3 is 15 amino acids long.

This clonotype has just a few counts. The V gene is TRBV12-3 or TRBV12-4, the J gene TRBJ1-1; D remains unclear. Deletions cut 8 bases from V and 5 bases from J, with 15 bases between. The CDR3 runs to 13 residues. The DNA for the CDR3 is TGTGCCAGCCGGTATTTATCTAATACTGAAGCTTTCTTT. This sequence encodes CASRYLSNTEAFF.

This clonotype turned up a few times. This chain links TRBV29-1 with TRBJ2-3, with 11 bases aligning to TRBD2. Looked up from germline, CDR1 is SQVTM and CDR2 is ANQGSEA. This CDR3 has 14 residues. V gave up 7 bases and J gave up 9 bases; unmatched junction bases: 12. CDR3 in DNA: TGCAGCGCAACGAGACTAGCGGGGTTTAACACGCAGTATTTT. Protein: CSATRLAGFNTQYF.

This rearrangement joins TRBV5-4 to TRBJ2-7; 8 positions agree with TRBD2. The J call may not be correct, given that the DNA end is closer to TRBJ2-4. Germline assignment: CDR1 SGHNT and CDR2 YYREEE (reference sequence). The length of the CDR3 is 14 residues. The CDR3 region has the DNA TGTGCCAGCAGCTTGGAAACTAGCGGAAACATTCAGTACTTC. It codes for CASSLETSGNIQYF.

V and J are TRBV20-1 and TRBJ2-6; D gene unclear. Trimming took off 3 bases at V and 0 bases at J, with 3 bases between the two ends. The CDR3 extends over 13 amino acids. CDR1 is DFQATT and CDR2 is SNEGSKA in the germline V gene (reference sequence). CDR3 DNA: TGCAGTGCTAGGGACTCTGGGGCCAACGTCCTGACTTTC. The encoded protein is CSARDSGANVLTF.

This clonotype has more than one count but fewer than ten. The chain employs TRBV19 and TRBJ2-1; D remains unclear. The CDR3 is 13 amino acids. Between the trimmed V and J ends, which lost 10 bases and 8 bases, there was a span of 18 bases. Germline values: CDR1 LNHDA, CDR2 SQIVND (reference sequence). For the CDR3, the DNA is TGTGCCACCTCTCTACTTAGTACCGATGAGCAGTTCTTC. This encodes CATSLLSTDEQFF.

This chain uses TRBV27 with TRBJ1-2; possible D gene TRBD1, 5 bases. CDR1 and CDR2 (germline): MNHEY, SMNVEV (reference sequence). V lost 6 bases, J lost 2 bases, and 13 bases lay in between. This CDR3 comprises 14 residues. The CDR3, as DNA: TGTGCCAGCAGCCAGGGAGGGCCCAACTATGGCTACACCTTC. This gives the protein CASSQGGPNYGYTF.

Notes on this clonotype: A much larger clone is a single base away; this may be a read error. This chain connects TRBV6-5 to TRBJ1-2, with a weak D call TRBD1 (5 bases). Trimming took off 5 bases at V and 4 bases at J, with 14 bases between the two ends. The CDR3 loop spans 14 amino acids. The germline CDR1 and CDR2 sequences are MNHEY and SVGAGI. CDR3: CASSRSWGSYGYTF. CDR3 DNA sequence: TGTGCCAGCAGTCGGTCATGGGGCAGCTATGGCTACACCTTC.

The CDR3 is CASSQWGSGPDTQYF. The CDR3 bases are TGCGCCAGCAGCCAATGGGGTAGCGGCCCAGATACGCAGTATTTT. This chain joins TRBV4-3 and TRBJ2-3; D possibly corresponds to TRBD2 (6 bases). Deletions cut 2 bases from V and 4 bases from J, with 13 bases between. The germline CDR1 and CDR2 sequences are LGHNA and YSLEER. CDR3 length: 15 amino acids.

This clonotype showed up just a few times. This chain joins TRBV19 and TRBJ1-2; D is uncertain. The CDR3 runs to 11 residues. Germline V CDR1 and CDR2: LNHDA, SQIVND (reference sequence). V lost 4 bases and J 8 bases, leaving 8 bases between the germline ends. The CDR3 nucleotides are TGTGCCAGTAGTAACTATAGGGGCTACACCTTC. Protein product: CASSNYRGYTF. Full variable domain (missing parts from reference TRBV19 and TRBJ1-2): DGGITQSPKYLFRKEGQNVTLSCEQNLNHDAMYWYRQDPGQGLRLIYYSQIVNDFQKGDIAEGYSVSREKKESFPLTVTSAQKNPTAFYLCASSNYRGYTFGSGTRLTVV.

CDR3 sequence: CSVVNRGLYGNTIYF. DNA for the CDR3: TGCAGCGTTGTAAACAGGGGGCTTTATGGAAACACCATATATTTT. The gene calls are TRBV29-1 and TRBJ1-3; 9 bases fit TRBD1. The CDR3 loop spans 15 amino acids. Germline loops: CDR1 SQVTM, CDR2 ANQGSEA. The ends lost 4 bases at V and 3 bases at J; junction bases unmatched: 7.

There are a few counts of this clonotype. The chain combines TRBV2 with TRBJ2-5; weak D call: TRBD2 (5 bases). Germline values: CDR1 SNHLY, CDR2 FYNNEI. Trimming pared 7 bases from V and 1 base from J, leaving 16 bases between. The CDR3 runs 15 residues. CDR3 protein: CASTGGEAAQETQYF. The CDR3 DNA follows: TGTGCCAGCACCGGTGGAGAAGCGGCCCAAGAGACCCAGTACTTC.

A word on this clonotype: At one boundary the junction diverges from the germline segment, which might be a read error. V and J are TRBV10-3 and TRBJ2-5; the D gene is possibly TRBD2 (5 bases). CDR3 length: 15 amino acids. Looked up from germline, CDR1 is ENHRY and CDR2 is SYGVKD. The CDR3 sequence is CAISESTTGSETQHF. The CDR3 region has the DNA TGTGCCATCAGTGAGTCGACTACGGGGAGTGAGACCCAGCACTTC.

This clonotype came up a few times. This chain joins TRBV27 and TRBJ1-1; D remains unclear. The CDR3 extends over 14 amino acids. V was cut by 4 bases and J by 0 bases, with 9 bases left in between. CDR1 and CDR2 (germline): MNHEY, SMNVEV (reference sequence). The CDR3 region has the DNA TGTGCCAGCAGTTCAGTACTCATGAACACTGAAGCTTTCTTT. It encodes CASSSVLMNTEAFF.

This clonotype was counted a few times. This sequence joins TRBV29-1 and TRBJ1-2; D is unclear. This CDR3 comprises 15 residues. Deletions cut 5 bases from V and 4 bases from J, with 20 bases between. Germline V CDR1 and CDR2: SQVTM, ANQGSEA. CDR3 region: CSVLLEKAELYGYTF. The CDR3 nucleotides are TGCAGCGTTCTACTGGAGAAGGCCGAGCTCTATGGCTACACCTTC.